This TCR beta chain was found in a study of CD8+CD57+ T cells in acquired aplastic anemia (dated by TCRdb to 2016 to 2019). Regarding the study in general: On average, sorted CD4+ and CD8+ cells yielded roughly 3.4 ug of extracted DNA, with a range of 0.2 to 27.4 ug. A CD8+CD57+ expansion meant a frequency higher than the mean frequency seen in healthy subjects. Broader findings and caveats from the paper: Patients and healthy controls showed no significant difference in CD8+ Simpson's diversity (P=0.060). Around 27 CD8+ CDR3 sequences were found to be shared between patients and controls, but these sequences appeared to be highly expressed in patients and within the immunodominant clones of the patients.

TCR beta VDJ combination and CDR3 sequence profiling used genomic DNA as the template. An Illumina HiSeq 2000 was the platform used for TCR repertoire sequencing. The paper's data handling went like this. TRBV/TRBJ rearrangement plots, CDR3 size and DJ length profiles, and Simpson's diversity index were used to evaluate the repertoires. The most abundant DNA sequence in the deep sequencing data was taken as the immunodominant clone. CDR3 amino acid sequences were checked for sharing across subjects and were also compared against the VDJdb database and published repertoires. The raw public reads went through TCRdb reprocessing: fastp at Q25, MiXCR clone calling, in-frame beta chains kept. When rows share a CDR3 protein, they turn into one entry using the most common DNA and genes. The V and J calls and clone size are TCRdb's, not the authors'. Recorded for this sample are 210,000 or so distinct CDR3 sequences; less than 60% of them occurred a single time. About 20% of the sample is taken by the ten largest.

Here V drops 3 bases and J drops 3 bases, and the junction holds 5 bases not matched to any gene. The germline V gene gives CDR1 as MGHDK and CDR2 as SYGVNS. The CDR3 goes from the cysteine to the phenylalanine over 15 residues. The retained sequence is limited to the CDR3, 45 bases, with the frame set at the first base. Expansion of CD8+CD57+ cells had been shown by flow cytometry in the patients chosen for sequencing. Every patient had a diagnosis of severe acquired aplastic anemia based on International Study of Aplastic Anemia and Agranulocytosis and Camitta criteria. No patient had received any therapy when blood was sampled. In the study, sorted CD4+ and CD8+ blood T cells from patients with severe aplastic anemia and from healthy subjects underwent deep sequencing of TCR repertoires. In the USA, patient enrollment took place under clinicaltrials.gov protocols 00001620, 01623167, 00001397, 00071045, 00081523 and 00961064. Ficoll-Paque density gradient centrifugation was used to isolate peripheral blood mononuclear cells. Before DNA extraction, CD4+ and CD8+ T cells were sorted with FACS or magnetic beads.

Ten or more counts support this clonotype. The antigen it recognizes is unknown. Qualities for individual bases were not recorded, and no much larger clone is one base off. The chain was built from TRBV25-1 and TRBJ2-1; a stretch of 7 junction bases matches TRBD1. This TCR derives from a human donor with aplastic anemia. The sample comprised sorted CD4+, CD8+, or CD8+CD57+ T cells (not recorded which) from PBMCs. The CDR3 in this case is CASSEPGQNYNEQFF. DNA sequence: TGTGCCAGCAGTGAGCCGGGACAGAACTACAATGAGCAGTTCTTC.